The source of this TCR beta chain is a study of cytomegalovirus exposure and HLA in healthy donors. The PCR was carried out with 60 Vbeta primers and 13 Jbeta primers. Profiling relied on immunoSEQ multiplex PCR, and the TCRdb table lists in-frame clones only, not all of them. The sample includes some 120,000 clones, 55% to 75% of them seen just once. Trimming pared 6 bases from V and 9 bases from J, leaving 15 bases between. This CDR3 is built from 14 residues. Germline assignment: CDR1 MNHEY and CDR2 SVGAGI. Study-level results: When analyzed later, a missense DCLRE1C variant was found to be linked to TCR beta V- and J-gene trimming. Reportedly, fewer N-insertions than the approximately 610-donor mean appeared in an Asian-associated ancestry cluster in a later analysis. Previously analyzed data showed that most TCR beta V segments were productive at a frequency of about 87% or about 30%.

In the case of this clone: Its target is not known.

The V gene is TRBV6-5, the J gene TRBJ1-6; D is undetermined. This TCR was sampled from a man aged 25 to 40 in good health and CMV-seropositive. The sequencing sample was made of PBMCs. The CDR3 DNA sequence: TGTGCCAGCAGCCGGATGAGGGCGAGTTCACCCCTCCACTTT. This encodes CASSRMRASSPLHF.